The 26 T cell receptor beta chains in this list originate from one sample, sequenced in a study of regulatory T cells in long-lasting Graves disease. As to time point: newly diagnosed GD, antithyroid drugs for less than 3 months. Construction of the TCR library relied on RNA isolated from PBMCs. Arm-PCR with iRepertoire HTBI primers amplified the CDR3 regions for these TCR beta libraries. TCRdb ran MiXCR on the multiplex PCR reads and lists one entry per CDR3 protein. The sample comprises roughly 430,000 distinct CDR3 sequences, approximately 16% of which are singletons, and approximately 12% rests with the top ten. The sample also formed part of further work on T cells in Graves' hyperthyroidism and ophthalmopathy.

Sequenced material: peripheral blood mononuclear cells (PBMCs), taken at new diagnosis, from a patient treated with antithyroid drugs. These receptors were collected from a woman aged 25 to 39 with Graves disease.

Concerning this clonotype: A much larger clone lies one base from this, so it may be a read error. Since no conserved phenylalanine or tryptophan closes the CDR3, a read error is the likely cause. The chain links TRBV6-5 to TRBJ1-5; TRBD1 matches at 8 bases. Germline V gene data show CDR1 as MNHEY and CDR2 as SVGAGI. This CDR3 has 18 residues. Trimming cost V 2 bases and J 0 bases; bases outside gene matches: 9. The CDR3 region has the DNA TGTGCCAGCAGTTACCCCGGGACAGGCTATCGTAGCAATCAGCCCCAGCATCTT. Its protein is CASSYPGTGYRSNQPQHL.

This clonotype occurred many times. The CDR3 DNA sequence: TGTGCCAGCAGCTTAACTCCACGACAGCTAGCTTTCTTT. Amino acid sequence: CASSLTPRQLAFF. This chain uses TRBV5-6 with TRBJ1-1; D may be TRBD1 (5 bases). Trimming took 2 bases from V and 10 from J, leaving 15 bases between them. In germline, CDR1 is SGHDT, CDR2 YYEEEE. The CDR3 runs to 13 residues.

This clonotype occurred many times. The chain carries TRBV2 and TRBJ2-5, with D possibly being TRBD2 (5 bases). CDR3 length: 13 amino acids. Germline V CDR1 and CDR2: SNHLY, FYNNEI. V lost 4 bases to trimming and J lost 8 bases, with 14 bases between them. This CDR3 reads CASSADFAPTQYF. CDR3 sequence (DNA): TGTGCCAGCAGTGCGGACTTCGCTCCAACCCAGTACTTC.

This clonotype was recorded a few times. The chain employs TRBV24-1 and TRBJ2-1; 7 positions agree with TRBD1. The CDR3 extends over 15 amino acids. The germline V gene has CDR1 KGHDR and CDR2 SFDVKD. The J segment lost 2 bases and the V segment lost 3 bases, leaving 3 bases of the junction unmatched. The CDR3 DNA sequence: TGTGCCACCAGTGATATACAGGGGCCCTACAATGAGCAGTTCTTC. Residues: CATSDIQGPYNEQFF.

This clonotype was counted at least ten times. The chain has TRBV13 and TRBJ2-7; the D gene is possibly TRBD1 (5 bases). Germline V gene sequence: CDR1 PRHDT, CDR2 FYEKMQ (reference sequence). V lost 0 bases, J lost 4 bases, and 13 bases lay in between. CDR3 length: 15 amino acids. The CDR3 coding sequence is TGTGCCAGCAGCTTAGGCGGCACAGGCGGATACGAGCAGTACTTC. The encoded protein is CASSLGGTGGYEQYF.

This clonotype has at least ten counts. DNA of the CDR3: TGTGCCAGCAGTATCGACAGGGGATGGACTGAAGCTTTCTTT. This codes for CASSIDRGWTEAFF. The chain has TRBV6-1 and TRBJ1-1; 8 nucleotides align to TRBD1. V lost 5 bases to trimming and J lost 5 bases; unmatched junction nucleotides: 7. Germline V lookup: CDR1 MNHNS, CDR2 SASEGT. The CDR3 length is 14 residues.

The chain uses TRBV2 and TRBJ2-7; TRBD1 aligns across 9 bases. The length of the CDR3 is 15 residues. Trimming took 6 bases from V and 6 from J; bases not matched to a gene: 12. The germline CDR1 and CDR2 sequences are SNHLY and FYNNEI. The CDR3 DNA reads TGTGCCAGCAGCCGGCTGGGGACAGGGTCATTCGAGCAGTACTTC. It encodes CASSRLGTGSFEQYF.

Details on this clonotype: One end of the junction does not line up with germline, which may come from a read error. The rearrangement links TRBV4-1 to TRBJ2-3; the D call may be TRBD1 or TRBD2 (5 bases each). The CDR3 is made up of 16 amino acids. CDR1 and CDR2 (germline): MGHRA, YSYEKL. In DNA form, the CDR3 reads TGCGCCAGCAGGAACGTAGGCAGGGACCTCACAGATACGCGGTATTTT. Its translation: CASRNVGRDLTDTRYF.

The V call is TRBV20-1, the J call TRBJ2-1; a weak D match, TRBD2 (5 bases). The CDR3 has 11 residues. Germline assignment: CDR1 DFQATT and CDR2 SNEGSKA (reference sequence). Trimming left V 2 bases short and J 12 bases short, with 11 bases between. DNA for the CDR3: TGCAGTGCTAGAAACTCTGGACTGCAGTTCTTC. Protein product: CSARNSGLQFF.

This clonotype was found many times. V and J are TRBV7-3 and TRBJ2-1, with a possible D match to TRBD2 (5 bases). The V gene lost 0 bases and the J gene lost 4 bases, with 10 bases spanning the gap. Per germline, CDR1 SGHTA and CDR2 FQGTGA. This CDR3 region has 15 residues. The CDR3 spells CASSLTLAPYNEQFF. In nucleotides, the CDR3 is TGTGCCAGCAGCTTAACCCTAGCCCCGTACAATGAGCAGTTCTTC. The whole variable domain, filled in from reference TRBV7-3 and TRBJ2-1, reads GAGVSQTPSNKVTEKGKYVELRCDPISGHTALYWYRQSLGQGPEFLIYFQGTGAADDSGLPNDRFFAVRPEGSVSTLKIQRTERGDSAVYLCASSLTLAPYNEQFFGPGTRLTVL.

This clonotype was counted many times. In nucleotides, the CDR3 is TGTGCCAGCAGCTTAGTGGGGGGGGACACTGAAGCTTTCTTT. This encodes CASSLVGGDTEAFF. V is TRBV11-2 and J is TRBJ1-1, with TRBD1 as a possible D gene (5 bases). CDR3 length: 14 amino acids. Deletions cut 1 base from V and 3 bases from J, with 9 bases between. Germline loops: CDR1 SGHAT, CDR2 FQNNGV.

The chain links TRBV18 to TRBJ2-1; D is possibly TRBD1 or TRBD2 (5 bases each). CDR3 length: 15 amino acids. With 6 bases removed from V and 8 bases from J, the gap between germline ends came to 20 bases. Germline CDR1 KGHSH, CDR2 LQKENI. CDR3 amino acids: CASSPRGTRGDEQFF. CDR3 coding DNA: TGTGCCAGCTCCCCCCGGGGCACGCGAGGGGATGAGCAGTTCTTC.

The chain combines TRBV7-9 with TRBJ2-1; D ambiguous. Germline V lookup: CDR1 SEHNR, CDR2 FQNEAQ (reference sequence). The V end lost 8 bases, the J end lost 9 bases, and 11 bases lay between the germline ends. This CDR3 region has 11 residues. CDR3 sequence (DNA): TGTGCCAGCGTTGCGGACGTTGAGCAGTTCTTC. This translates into CASVADVEQFF. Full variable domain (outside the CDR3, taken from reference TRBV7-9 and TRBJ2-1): DTGVSQNPRHKITKRGQNVTFRCDPISEHNRLYWYRQTLGQGPEFLTYFQNEAQLEKSRLLSDRFSAERPKGSFSTLEIQRTEQGDSAMYLCASVADVEQFFGPGTRLTVL.

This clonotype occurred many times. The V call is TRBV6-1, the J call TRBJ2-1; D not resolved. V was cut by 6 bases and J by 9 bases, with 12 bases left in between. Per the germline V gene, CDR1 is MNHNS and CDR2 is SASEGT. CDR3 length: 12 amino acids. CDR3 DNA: TGTGCCAGCAGCCTATATAGCACTGAGCAGTTCTTC. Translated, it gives CASSLYSTEQFF.

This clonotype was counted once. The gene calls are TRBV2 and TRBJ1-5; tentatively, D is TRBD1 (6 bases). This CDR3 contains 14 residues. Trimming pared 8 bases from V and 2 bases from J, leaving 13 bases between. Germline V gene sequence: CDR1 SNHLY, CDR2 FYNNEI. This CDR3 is CASGGGGGNQPQHF. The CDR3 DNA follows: TGTGCCAGCGGAGGGGGTGGGGGCAATCAGCCCCAGCATTTT. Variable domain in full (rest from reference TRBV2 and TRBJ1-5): EPEVTQTPSHQVTQMGQEVILRCVPISNHLYFYWYRQILGQKVEFLVSFYNNEISEKSEIFDDQFSVERPDGSNFTLKIRSTKLEDSAMYFCASGGGGGNQPQHFGDGTRLSIL.

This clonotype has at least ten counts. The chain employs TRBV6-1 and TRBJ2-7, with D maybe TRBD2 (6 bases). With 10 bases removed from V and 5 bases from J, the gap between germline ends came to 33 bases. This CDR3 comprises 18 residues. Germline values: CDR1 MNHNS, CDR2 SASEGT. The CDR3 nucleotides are TGTGCCACCCCACCCTTGAATCGGGGGAGAGGTCTTGGGGACGAGCAGTACTTC. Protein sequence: CATPPLNRGRGLGDEQYF.

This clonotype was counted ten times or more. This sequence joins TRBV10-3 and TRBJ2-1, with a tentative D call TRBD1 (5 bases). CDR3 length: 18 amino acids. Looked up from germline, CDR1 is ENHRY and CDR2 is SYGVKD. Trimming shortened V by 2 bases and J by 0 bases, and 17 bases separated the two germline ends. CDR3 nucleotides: TGTGCCATCAGTGAGCGATTGGGGCCCAGGTTCTCCTACAATGAGCAGTTCTTC. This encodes CAISERLGPRFSYNEQFF.

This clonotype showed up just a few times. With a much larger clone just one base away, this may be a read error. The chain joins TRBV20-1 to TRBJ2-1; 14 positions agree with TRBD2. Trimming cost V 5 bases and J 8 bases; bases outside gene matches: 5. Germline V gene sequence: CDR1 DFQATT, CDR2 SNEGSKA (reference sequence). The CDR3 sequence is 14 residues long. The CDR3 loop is CSAVGLAGVHEQFF. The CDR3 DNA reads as TGCAGTGCTGTGGGACTAGCGGGAGTTCATGAGCAGTTCTTC.

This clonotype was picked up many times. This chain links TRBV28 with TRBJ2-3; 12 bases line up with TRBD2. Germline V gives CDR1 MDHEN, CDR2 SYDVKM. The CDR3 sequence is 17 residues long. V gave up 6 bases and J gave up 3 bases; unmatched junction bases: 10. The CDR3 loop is CASSLLTSGRMTDTQYF. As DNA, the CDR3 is TGTGCCAGCAGCCTCCTCACTAGCGGGAGGATGACAGATACGCAGTATTTT. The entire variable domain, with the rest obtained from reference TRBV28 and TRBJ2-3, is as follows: DVKVTQSSRYLVKRTGEKVFLECVQDMDHENMFWYRQDPGLGLRLIYFSYDVKMKEKGDIPEGYSVSREKKERFSLILESASTNQTSMYLCASSLLTSGRMTDTQYFGPGTRLTVL.

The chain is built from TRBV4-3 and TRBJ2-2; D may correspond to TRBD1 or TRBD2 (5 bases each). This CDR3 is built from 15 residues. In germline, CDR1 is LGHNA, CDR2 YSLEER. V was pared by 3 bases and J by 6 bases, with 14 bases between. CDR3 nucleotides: TGCGCCAGCAGCCATGCAAAAATGGGGGCCGGGGAGCTGTTTTTT. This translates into CASSHAKMGAGELFF.

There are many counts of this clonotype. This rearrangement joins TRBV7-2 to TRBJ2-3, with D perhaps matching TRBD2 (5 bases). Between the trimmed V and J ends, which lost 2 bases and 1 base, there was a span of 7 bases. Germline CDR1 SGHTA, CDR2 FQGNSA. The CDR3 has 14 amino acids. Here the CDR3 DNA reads TGTGCCAGCAGCTTACTGGGAGGCACAGATACGCAGTATTTT. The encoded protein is CASSLLGGTDTQYF.

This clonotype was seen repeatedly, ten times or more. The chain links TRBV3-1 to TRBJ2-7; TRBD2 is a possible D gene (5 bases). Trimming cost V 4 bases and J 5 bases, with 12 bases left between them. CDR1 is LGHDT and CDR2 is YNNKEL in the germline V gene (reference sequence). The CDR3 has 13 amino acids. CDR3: CASSPRYSDEQYF. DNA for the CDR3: TGTGCCAGCAGCCCTCGCTATAGCGACGAGCAGTACTTC.

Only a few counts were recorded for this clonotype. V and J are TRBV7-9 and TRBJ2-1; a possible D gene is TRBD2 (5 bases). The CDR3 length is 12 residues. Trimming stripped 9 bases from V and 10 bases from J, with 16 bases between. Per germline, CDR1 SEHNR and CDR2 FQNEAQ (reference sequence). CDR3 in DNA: TGTGCCAGGGGATCCGGAGGCAACGAGCAGTTCTTC. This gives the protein CARGSGGNEQFF.

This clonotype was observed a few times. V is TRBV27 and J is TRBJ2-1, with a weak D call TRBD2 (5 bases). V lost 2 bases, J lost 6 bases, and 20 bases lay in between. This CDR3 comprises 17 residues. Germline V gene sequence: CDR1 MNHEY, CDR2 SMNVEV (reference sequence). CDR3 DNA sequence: TGTGCCAGCAGTTTACCTGAGCGGATTTCAAGCTTCAATGAGCAGTTCTTC. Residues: CASSLPERISSFNEQFF.

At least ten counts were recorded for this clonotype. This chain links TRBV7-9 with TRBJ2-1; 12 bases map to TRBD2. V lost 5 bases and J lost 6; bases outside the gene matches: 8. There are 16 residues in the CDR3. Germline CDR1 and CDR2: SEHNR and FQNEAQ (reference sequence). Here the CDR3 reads CASSPPTSGSSNEQFF. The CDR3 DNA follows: TGTGCCAGCAGCCCACCGACTAGCGGGAGTTCCAATGAGCAGTTCTTC.

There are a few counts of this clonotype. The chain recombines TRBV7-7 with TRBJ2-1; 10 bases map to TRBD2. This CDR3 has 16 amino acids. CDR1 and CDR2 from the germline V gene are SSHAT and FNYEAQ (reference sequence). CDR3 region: CAGSLSLAGGYNEQFF. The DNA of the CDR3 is TGTGCTGGCAGCCTCTCTTTAGCGGGAGGTTACAATGAGCAGTTCTTC.